This record covers a single TCR beta chain. The source of the sample is a study of blood T cell repertoires in COVID-19. Study-level background: Acute-phase and convalescent COVID-19 samples originated in the United States, Italy and Spain. Sources were T cells, B-cell-depleted T cells, or PBMCs; the material itself was cDNA or gDNA.

Per the original methods: Reference gene primer amplification gave estimated nucleated cell counts. Here immunoSEQ multiplex PCR was the method, and the copy in TCRdb shows in-frame clones only, minus some. Clone size and the V and J calls come from that table; the DNA yielded D and trimming. The data show 200,000 or so clones, about 82% seen once. The germline V gene has CDR1 PRHDT and CDR2 FYEKMQ (reference sequence). Trimming took 5 bases from V and 0 from J; bases not matched to a gene: 7. The CDR3 covers 16 residues. Material: peripheral blood. The rearrangement links TRBV13 to TRBJ2-3, with 8 bases identical to TRBD1. This TCR came from a woman aged 25 to 39 with acute or convalescent COVID-19. Written as DNA, the CDR3 is TGTGCCAGCAGCCCAAGGACAGGGAGGAGCACAGATACGCAGTATTTT. This encodes CASSPRTGRSTDTQYF.